These 2 T cell receptor beta chains share one sample of origin, sequenced in a study of cytomegalovirus exposure and HLA in healthy donors. Researchers ran the PCR with 60 Vbeta and 13 Jbeta primers. Profiled with immunoSEQ multiplex PCR; TCRdb holds only in-frame clones, not every one. The sample includes about 110,000 clones, over 60% of them seen just once. The specimen was PBMCs. Receptors originate from a man aged 25 to 40 in good health and CMV-seropositive.

The chain couples TRBV6-5 to TRBJ1-2; D gene unclear. CDR1 MNHEY and CDR2 SVGAGI come from the germline V gene. V was clipped by 6 bases and J by 4 bases, with 12 bases between them. This CDR3 spans 13 amino acids. DNA of the CDR3: TGTGCCAGCAGCTGGGGAGTGCGCTATGGCTACACCTTC. It encodes CASSWGVRYGYTF.

This chain uses TRBV2 with TRBJ2-1; 11 nucleotides match TRBD2. V lost 6 bases to trimming and J lost 5 bases; unmatched junction nucleotides: 9. This CDR3 region has 16 residues. Germline loops: CDR1 SNHLY, CDR2 FYNNEI. CDR3 in amino acids: CASRAPSGGSHNEQFF. The CDR3 DNA follows: TGTGCCAGCAGAGCACCTAGCGGGGGGTCCCACAATGAGCAGTTCTTC.